The 23 T cell receptor beta chains below come from one sample, sequenced in a study of shared clonotypes between healthy human individuals. The data were produced by immunoSEQ multiplex PCR, yet TCRdb's version contains in-frame clones alone and is incomplete. The data show about 1.1 million clones, with 77% seen just once and roughly 0.82% held by the top ten. Source material: memory CD4+ T cells from PBMCs. This sample's subset: CD45RA-negative fraction. The receptor source for this set is a man aged 18 to 29 in good health. Some clones in this sample may be carry-over from other donors' samples.

DNA for the CDR3: TGCGCCAGCAGCCAAGGACGGGCAGGGCCAGATACGCAGTATTTT. Its translation is CASSQGRAGPDTQYF. The chain links TRBV4-3 to TRBJ2-3, with D perhaps TRBD1 (5 bases). Deletions cut 1 base from V and 4 bases from J, with 12 bases between. This CDR3 spans 15 amino acids. Germline V lookup: CDR1 LGHNA, CDR2 YSLEER.

The gene calls are TRBV10-1 and TRBJ2-7; TRBD1 matches at 7 bases. Trimming at V came to 5 bases and at J to 5 bases, leaving 12 bases not matched to a gene. The CDR3 covers 15 residues. Germline V gives CDR1 WNHNN, CDR2 SYGVQD (reference sequence). The chain's CDR3 is CASSSVLGGADEQYF. The CDR3, as DNA: TGCGCCAGCAGTTCGGTTCTAGGGGGCGCCGACGAGCAGTACTTC.

The gene calls are TRBV28 and TRBJ1-1; tentative D call: TRBD1 (6 bases). Trimming left V 3 bases short and J 1 base short, with 12 bases between. The CDR3 contains 15 residues. CDR1 MDHEN and CDR2 SYDVKM come from the germline V gene. DNA for the CDR3: TGTGCCAGCAGTTTTCAGGGGACCAAGAACACTGAAGCTTTCTTT. This encodes CASSFQGTKNTEAFF.

The chain employs TRBV27 and TRBJ2-1, with TRBD2 identical over 11 bases. V trimming: 3 bases; J trimming: 7 bases; junction bases outside the gene matches: 5. The germline gives CDR1 MNHEY, CDR2 SMNVEV (reference sequence). This CDR3 has 15 residues. The CDR3 DNA sequence: TGTGCCAGCAGTTTCCGACTAGCGGGAATTAATGAGCAGTTCTTC. Translation gives CASSFRLAGINEQFF.

The V call is TRBV13, the J call TRBJ2-1, with 7 nucleotides matching TRBD2. CDR1 PRHDT and CDR2 FYEKMQ come from the germline V gene (reference sequence). The CDR3 consists of 17 residues. The V and J ends lost 5 bases and 3 bases, in that order; junction bases with no gene match: 13. The DNA for the CDR3 is TGTGCCAGCAGCCCGTCCTCTTTTCCGGGGGGCTACAATGAGCAGTTCTTC. Its translation is CASSPSSFPGGYNEQFF. Variable domain in full (rest from reference TRBV13 and TRBJ2-1): AAGVIQSPRHLIKEKRETATLKCYPIPRHDTVYWYQQGPGQDPQFLISFYEKMQSDKGSIPDRFSAQQFSDYHSELNMSSLELGDSALYFCASSPSSFPGGYNEQFFGPGTRLTVL.

V gene TRBV2 combines with J gene TRBJ1-3; D gene ambiguous. Germline V gives CDR1 SNHLY, CDR2 FYNNEI. V lost 0 bases and J 0 bases, leaving 12 bases between the germline ends. The CDR3 loop spans 17 amino acids. The CDR3 reads CASSEALPPSSGNTIYF. The DNA for the CDR3 is TGTGCCAGCAGTGAAGCTCTCCCCCCTAGCTCTGGAAACACCATATATTTT.

This clone was seen more than once but under ten times. The gene calls are TRBV2 and TRBJ1-1; 9 nucleotides match TRBD1. Germline V gives CDR1 SNHLY, CDR2 FYNNEI. The CDR3 contains 14 residues. V was pared by 5 bases and J by 1 base, with 2 bases of the junction left unmatched. CDR3 sequence reads: CASSMGQGNTEAFF. DNA for the CDR3: TGTGCCAGCAGTATGGGACAGGGGAACACTGAAGCTTTCTTT.

The V call is TRBV20-1, the J call TRBJ1-2, with 8 nucleotides matching TRBD1. Germline CDR1 is DFQATT and CDR2 is SNEGSKA (reference sequence). CDR3 length: 11 residues. The CDR3 region is CSLQGVNGYTF. CDR3 nucleotides: TGCAGCTTACAGGGGGTGAATGGCTACACCTTC.

The V gene is TRBV28, the J gene TRBJ2-1; 11 bases line up with TRBD1. Unmatched junction bases numbered 5, after V lost 2 bases and J lost 5 bases. The CDR3 spans 16 residues. Germline values: CDR1 MDHEN, CDR2 SYDVKM. The CDR3 spells CASSLPRDRGNNEQFF. The CDR3 nucleotides read TGTGCCAGCAGTTTACCCCGGGACAGGGGGAACAATGAGCAGTTCTTC.

Turning to this clone: Other DNA sequences of this sample code for an identical CDR3. The chain carries TRBV5-1 and TRBJ2-5; possibly TRBD1 or TRBD2 for D (5 bases each). V dropped 2 bases and J dropped 5 bases, with 10 bases sitting between them. This CDR3 contains 13 residues. Germline CDR1 is SGHRS and CDR2 is YFSETQ. CDR3 in amino acids: CASSFGGRETQYF. The CDR3 DNA follows: TGCGCCAGCAGCTTTGGGGGACGGGAGACCCAGTACTTC.

The V and J genes are TRBV29-1 and TRBJ2-2; D remains ambiguous. The CDR3 totals 13 residues. Germline V lookup: CDR1 SQVTM, CDR2 ANQGSEA. Trimming stripped 4 bases from V and 1 base from J, with 7 bases between. The CDR3 region has the DNA TGCAGCGTTGCGGCAGGGAACACCGGGGAGCTGTTTTTT. Its translation: CSVAAGNTGELFF.

The CDR3 loop is CASSLAYGYTF. CDR3 DNA: TGTGCCAGCAGCTTAGCGTATGGCTACACCTTC. The genes are TRBV7-2 and TRBJ1-2; unclear D gene. V lost 0 bases and J lost 5, with 1 base in between. Germline V lookup: CDR1 SGHTA, CDR2 FQGNSA. The CDR3 consists of 11 residues.

This clone turned up a few times. V usage is TRBV15 and J usage is TRBJ1-4; 9 bases fit TRBD1. V was pared by 1 base and J by 7 bases, with 4 bases of the junction left unmatched. CDR3 length: 15 amino acids. In germline, CDR1 is LNHNV, CDR2 YYDKDF (reference sequence). CDR3 protein: CATSRAGTGFEKLFF. The CDR3 DNA follows: TGTGCCACCAGCAGAGCCGGGACAGGGTTTGAAAAACTGTTTTTT.

The chain recombines TRBV29-1 with TRBJ2-3; 8 nucleotides line up with TRBD2. The J segment lost 0 bases and the V segment lost 8 bases, leaving 7 bases of the junction unmatched. Germline CDR1 is SQVTM and CDR2 is ANQGSEA. The length of the CDR3 is 14 residues. CDR3 amino acids: CSSPPSGSTDTQYF. CDR3 nucleotide sequence: TGCAGCTCTCCCCCTAGCGGGAGCACAGATACGCAGTATTTT.

CDR3 sequence: CASSSRSGGNQPQHF. The CDR3 coding sequence is TGTGCCAGCAGCTCCCGGTCCGGAGGCAATCAGCCCCAGCATTTT. The rearrangement links TRBV7-9 to TRBJ1-5; D is unclear. This CDR3 has 15 amino acids. V dropped 4 bases and J dropped 2 bases, with 12 bases sitting between them. The germline gives CDR1 SEHNR, CDR2 FQNEAQ (reference sequence).

The chain employs TRBV7-8 and TRBJ2-3, with D possibly matching TRBD2 (5 bases). The germline V gene encodes CDR1 SGHVS and CDR2 FQNEAQ. This CDR3 comprises 15 residues. V lost 5 bases, J lost 2 bases, and 14 bases lay in between. In DNA, the CDR3 is TGTGCCAGCAGCCCCGGAGGCAACCCCACAGATACGCAGTATTTT. Its translation: CASSPGGNPTDTQYF.

Only a few counts were recorded for this clone. The chain is built from TRBV20-1 and TRBJ1-2, with unresolved D. V was cut by 0 bases and J by 13 bases, with 12 bases left in between. Per the germline V gene, CDR1 is DFQATT and CDR2 is SNEGSKA (reference sequence). The CDR3 has 11 residues. The CDR3: CSARDLRASTF. CDR3 in DNA: TGCAGTGCTAGAGATCTTAGAGCAAGCACCTTC.

This clone was detected once. The J gene is TRBJ1-1, the V gene TRBV27; D is undetermined. The germline V gene encodes CDR1 MNHEY and CDR2 SMNVEV (reference sequence). V dropped 8 bases and J dropped 4 bases, with 26 bases sitting between them. CDR3 length equals 17 residues. The CDR3 reads CASARRGPTNEFTEAFF. The CDR3 region has the DNA TGTGCCAGCGCCCGAAGAGGACCGACGAACGAGTTCACTGAAGCTTTCTTT.

The chain joins TRBV7-2 to TRBJ1-1; D gene ambiguous. The CDR3 loop spans 14 amino acids. Trimming took 6 bases from V and 0 from J, leaving 11 bases between them. Per germline, CDR1 SGHTA and CDR2 FQGNSA. CDR3 protein: CASRTITVNTEAFF. CDR3 bases: TGTGCCAGCAGAACCATAACGGTGAACACTGAAGCTTTCTTT. The complete variable domain, with remaining parts taken from reference TRBV7-2 and TRBJ1-1, reads GAGVSQSPSNKVTEKGKDVELRCDPISGHTALYWYRQSLGQGLEFLIYFQGNSAPDKSGLPSDRFSAERTGGSVSTLTIQRTQQEDSAVYLCASRTITVNTEAFFGQGTRLTVV.

This clone was counted ten times or more. The gene calls are TRBV29-1 and TRBJ1-1; no definite D call. Between the trimmed V and J ends, which lost 3 bases and 5 bases, there was a span of 10 bases. Germline V gene lookup returns CDR1 SQVTM and CDR2 ANQGSEA. The CDR3 has 12 amino acids. CDR3 sequence (DNA): TGCAGCGTTGACACTCAGCGGACTGAAGCTTTCTTT. This translates into CSVDTQRTEAFF.

The chain is built from TRBV10-3 and TRBJ2-3, with D possibly being TRBD1 or TRBD2 (5 bases each). Trimming took off 10 bases at V and 4 bases at J, with 18 bases between the two ends. CDR3 length equals 14 residues. The germline gives CDR1 ENHRY, CDR2 SYGVKD. The CDR3 DNA sequence: TGTGCCACCCAGGGATACGGGGTTCCAGATACGCAGTATTTT. Encoded protein: CATQGYGVPDTQYF.

The chain uses TRBV19 and TRBJ1-5, with D maybe TRBD1 (5 bases). V was cut by 6 bases and J by 2 bases, with 14 bases left in between. This CDR3 is built from 15 residues. The germline V gene encodes CDR1 LNHDA and CDR2 SQIVND (reference sequence). In nucleotides, the CDR3 is TGTGCCAGTAGCTCGCGGAGAGGGGGCAATCAGCCCCAGCATTTT. It translates to CASSSRRGGNQPQHF.

This clone came up a few times. Germline is not matched at one junction end, which may reflect a read error. This chain links TRBV7-9 with TRBJ1-1, with D possibly matching TRBD1 (6 bases). The CDR3 loop spans 13 amino acids. Germline CDR1 is SEHNR and CDR2 is FQNEAQ (reference sequence). CDR3 loop: CASTLGGRTEAFF. DNA for the CDR3: TGTGCCAGCACCTTAGGGGGGCGGACTGAAGCTTTCTTT.